This T cell receptor beta chain was identified during a study of blood T cell repertoires in COVID-19. The authors' processing: From reference gene primer amplification, estimates of nucleated cell counts were derived. This table comes from immunoSEQ multiplex PCR, and its TCRdb copy is limited to in-frame clones, with some not included. The V and J calls and clone size come from that table; D and trimming were worked out from the DNA. The sample comprises some 130,000 clones, approximately 70% of which are singletons, and over 1.5% rests with the top ten. This CDR3 comprises 14 residues. Germline CDR1 and CDR2: LGHDT and YNNKEL (reference sequence). V lost 5 bases, J lost 5 bases, and 15 bases lay in between.

Sequencing input: peripheral blood. The chain carries TRBV3-1 (or the pseudogene TRBV3-2) and TRBJ1-2, with D unclear. This receptor was identified in a woman aged 70-85 years with acute or convalescent COVID-19. The CDR3 DNA reads as TGTGCCAGCAGCTTCCCCGGGTCCCCGTATGGCTACACCTTC. Its translation: CASSFPGSPYGYTF.